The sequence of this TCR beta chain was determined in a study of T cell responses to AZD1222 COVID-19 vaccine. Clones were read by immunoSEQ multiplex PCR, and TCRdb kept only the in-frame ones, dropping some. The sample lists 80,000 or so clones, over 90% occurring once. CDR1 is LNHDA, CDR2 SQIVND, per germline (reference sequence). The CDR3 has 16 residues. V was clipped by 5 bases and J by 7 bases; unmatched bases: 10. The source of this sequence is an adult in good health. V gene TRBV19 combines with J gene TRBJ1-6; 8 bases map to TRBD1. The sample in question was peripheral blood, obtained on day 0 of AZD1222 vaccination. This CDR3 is CASSSNRGIANSPLHF. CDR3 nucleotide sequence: TGTGCCAGTAGTTCCAACAGGGGGATTGCGAATTCACCCCTCCACTTT.